This T cell receptor (beta chain) is drawn from a study of blood T cell repertoires in COVID-19. For the study at large: Nucleic acid was either cDNA or gDNA, and it came from T cells, B-cell-depleted T cells, or PBMCs.

This CDR3 has 16 residues. The V segment lost 4 bases and the J segment 0 bases; nucleotides outside the gene matches: 4. The germline CDR1 and CDR2 sequences are KGHDR and SFDVKD. Original analysis: For nucleated cells, counts were estimated from reference gene primer amplification. Using immunoSEQ multiplex PCR, the repertoire was profiled, and TCRdb retains in-frame clones only, with some absent. Clone size and the V and J calls come from that table; the DNA yielded D and trimming. The table lists some 180,000 clones, roughly 81% of them singletons. The sample comprised peripheral blood. The TCR originated in an elderly woman with COVID-19, enrolled during active disease. The V and J genes are TRBV24-1 and TRBJ2-1, with 8 bases lining up with TRBD2. CDR3 protein: CATSDLSGSSYNEQFF. CDR3 coding DNA: TGTGCCACCAGTGACCTCAGCGGGAGCTCCTACAATGAGCAGTTCTTC.